Listed below are T cell receptor beta chains from one sample, sequenced in a study of blood T cells in healthy people across ages. TCRdb passed the 5' RACE reads through MiXCR, listing each CDR3 protein once. The table records about 750,000 distinct CDR3 sequences, roughly 50% of them present only once. The sample taken for sequencing was blood. These receptors all stem from a man at least 80 years old in good health. Both conserved end residues are part of each CDR3. A D gene is named only where the DNA matches it firmly. Size is stated for part of the rows, as once, few or many counts, or as a class when the clone is expanded.

J	size	D	V	CDR3	DNA
TRBJ2-3	NA	TRBD2	TRBV5-1	CASSLEGTSGNTDTQYF	TGCGCCAGCAGCTTGGAGGGGACTAGCGGGAATACAGATACGCAGTATTTT
TRBJ1-4	few	NA	TRBV21-1	CASSPGQDGKLFF	TGTGCCAGCAGCCCGGGACAGGATGGAAAACTGTTTTTT
TRBJ2-1	NA	NA	TRBV4-1	CASSLQGVAYNEQFF	TGCGCCAGCAGCCTACAAGGAGTCGCCTACAATGAGCAGTTCTTC
TRBJ2-3	NA	NA	TRBV29-1	CSAQASPATQYF	TGCAGCGCTCAAGCTAGCCCCGCCACGCAGTATTTT
TRBJ2-5	few	NA	TRBV5-5	CASSLDGMVKETQYF	TGTGCCAGCAGCTTGGATGGCATGGTTAAGGAGACCCAGTACTTC
TRBJ2-5	NA	NA	TRBV6-5	CASSYAGPQETQYF	TGTGCCAGCAGTTACGCGGGGCCCCAAGAGACCCAGTACTTC
TRBJ2-7	NA	TRBD2	TRBV20-1	CSAITRLAGAYEQYF	TGCAGTGCTATAACACGACTAGCGGGAGCGTACGAGCAGTACTTC
TRBJ2-7	NA	NA	TRBV28	CASSQSPGYEQYF	TGTGCCAGCAGCCAGTCCCCTGGCTACGAGCAGTACTTC
TRBJ1-2	NA	NA	TRBV24-1	CATSDFRGNYTF	TGTGCCACCAGTGATTTCAGAGGGAACTACACCTTC
TRBJ1-1	few	NA	TRBV4-2	CASSQVPLDALNTEAFF	TGTGCCAGCAGCCAAGTTCCCTTGGACGCACTGAACACTGAAGCTTTCTTT
TRBJ2-1	NA	TRBD1	TRBV19	CASSGGFTGGQFF	TGTGCCAGTAGTGGGGGTTTTACAGGGGGCCAGTTCTTC
TRBJ2-7	NA	TRBD2	TRBV20-1	CSARGSGTSGTYEQYF	TGCAGTGCTAGAGGTTCCGGGACTAGCGGGACCTACGAGCAGTACTTC
TRBJ2-1	many	NA	TRBV7-9	CASSSERGVNEQFF	TGTGCCAGCAGCTCGGAGAGGGGGGTCAATGAGCAGTTCTTC
TRBJ1-2	NA	NA	TRBV7-2	CASSLTGAGGYTF	TGTGCCAGCAGCTTAACGGGGGCAGGTGGCTACACCTTC
TRBJ1-2	NA	NA	TRBV5-1	CASSIRTVYGYTF	TGCGCCAGCAGCATTAGGACAGTCTATGGCTACACCTTC
TRBJ2-7	NA	TRBD1	TRBV20-1	CSATGTGGMRNEQYF	TGCAGTGCTACCGGGACAGGGGGCATGAGAAACGAGCAGTACTTC
TRBJ2-3	few	NA	TRBV28	CASSLIGVTDTQYF	TGTGCCAGCAGTTTAATAGGGGTCACAGATACGCAGTATTTT
TRBJ1-1	NA	NA	TRBV7-6	CASSFDIRSEAFF	TGTGCCAGCAGCTTCGATATCCGGTCTGAAGCTTTCTTT
TRBJ2-7	once	TRBD2	TRBV28	CASSFALAGREQYF	TGTGCCAGCAGTTTCGCGCTAGCGGGTAGGGAGCAGTACTTC
TRBJ2-5	few	TRBD2	TRBV27	CASSLRLAGEETQYF	TGTGCCAGCAGTTTACGACTAGCGGGAGAAGAGACCCAGTACTTC
TRBJ2-5	few	TRBD1	TRBV9	CASSVRQGIGETQYF	TGTGCCAGCAGCGTCAGACAGGGTATTGGAGAGACCCAGTACTTC
TRBJ1-2	NA	NA	TRBV12-3/TRBV12-4	CASVQGGYGYTF	TGTGCCAGCGTACAGGGAGGCTATGGCTACACCTTC
TRBJ2-1	NA	NA	TRBV10-3	CAISASRLNNEQFF	TGTGCCATCAGTGCCAGTCGTCTCAACAATGAGCAGTTCTTC
TRBJ1-2	NA	NA	TRBV12-3/TRBV12-4	CASSPLGKALYGYTF	TGTGCCAGCAGTCCCCTGGGGAAGGCTCTCTATGGCTACACCTTC
TRBJ2-3	NA	TRBD2	TRBV7-3	CASSLGGLVDTQYF	TGTGCCAGCAGCTTGGGGGGACTAGTGGATACGCAGTATTTT
TRBJ2-3	few	TRBD2	TRBV7-2	CASSQRLAARHRYAYF	TGTGCCAGCAGCCAGCGGCTAGCGGCTAGGCACAGATACGCGTATTTT